The 17 T cell receptor beta chains below come from one sample, sequenced in a study of vaccination and CD4 T cells after COVID-19. Treatment described: approximately 11-day PBMC culture with coronavirus spike peptide pools or control peptides (ViraFEST assay). Pre-COVID-19 pandemic sampling (2011-2018) yielded the unexposed donor's CD4+ T cells. Which antigens these TCRs recognize remains unknown. Once obtained from cultured CD4+ T cells, the DNA was sequenced using the Oncomine TCR Beta short-read assay. Cultured CD4+ T cells yielded the extracted genomic DNA. TCRdb re-called the PCR reads through MiXCR, storing one row per CDR3 protein. This table holds approximately 11,000 distinct CDR3 sequences, approximately 35% found once. The specimen sequenced was CD4+ T cells from blood, cultured in vitro. The receptors here all came from a human donor in good health.

This clonotype has a handful of counts. J is TRBJ1-5 and V is TRBV20-1; D is ambiguous. Germline loops: CDR1 DFQATT, CDR2 SNEGSKA (reference sequence). This CDR3 comprises 13 residues. V lost 0 bases and J lost 6, with 9 bases in between. Written as DNA, the CDR3 is TGCAGTGCTAGAGATTTAATCGGTCAGCCCCAGCATTTT. Protein sequence: CSARDLIGQPQHF.

This clonotype was seen a few times. The gene calls are TRBV7-9 and TRBJ1-3, with a weak D call TRBD1 (5 bases). The CDR3 length is 14 residues. Germline V gene sequence: CDR1 SEHNR, CDR2 FQNEAQ (reference sequence). The V and J ends lost 10 bases and 0 bases respectively, with 13 bases between them. As DNA, the CDR3 is TGTGCCATCAAGGGGTCAGCCTCTGGAAACACCATATATTTT. It codes for CAIKGSASGNTIYF.

This clonotype showed up just a few times. This chain connects TRBV6-1 to TRBJ1-5, with a possible D match to TRBD1 (5 bases). Trimming shortened V by 5 bases and J by 7 bases, and 21 bases separated the two germline ends. The CDR3 consists of 16 residues. Germline values: CDR1 MNHNS, CDR2 SASEGT. The CDR3 DNA reads TGTGCCAGCAGTCGAGTCTCGGGACTCGAACGGCAGCCCCAGCATTTT. Translation: CASSRVSGLERQPQHF.

The table lists this clonotype with a count of one. CDR3 amino acids: CSVERVTDTQYF. The CDR3 region has the DNA TGCAGCGTTGAACGGGTCACAGATACGCAGTATTTT. The V and J genes are TRBV29-1 and TRBJ2-3; D is uncertain. The V end lost 2 bases, the J end lost 2 bases, and 5 bases lay between the germline ends. The CDR3 loop spans 12 amino acids. Germline V gives CDR1 SQVTM, CDR2 ANQGSEA.

This clonotype showed up just a few times. The V gene is TRBV6-1, the J gene TRBJ2-3; D is unresolved. V shed 6 bases and J shed 2 bases, with 12 bases lying between them. Germline-derived CDR1 and CDR2 are MNHNS and SASEGT. The CDR3 runs 14 residues. The CDR3 region is CASSEIAITDTQYF. The CDR3 DNA follows: TGTGCCAGCAGCGAAATCGCTATCACAGATACGCAGTATTTT.

This clonotype was counted between two and nine times. This sequence joins TRBV6-4 and TRBJ1-2; D gene uncertain. V lost 2 bases to trimming and J lost 3 bases, with 13 bases between them. Germline V gives CDR1 MRHNA, CDR2 SNTAGT. This CDR3 has 15 residues. The CDR3, as DNA: TGTGCCAGCAGTGACCTAGGATGGGCGGACTATGGCTACACCTTC. Translating gives CASSDLGWADYGYTF.

V is TRBV20-1 and J is TRBJ2-3, with TRBD2 matching 11 bases. The CDR3 totals 14 residues. Looked up from germline, CDR1 is DFQATT and CDR2 is SNEGSKA (reference sequence). V gave up 2 bases and J gave up 7 bases; unmatched junction bases: 5. CDR3 protein: CSARPGTSGNTQYF. Here the CDR3 DNA reads TGCAGTGCTAGACCTGGGACTAGCGGAAATACGCAGTATTTT.

The chain uses TRBV7-2 and TRBJ2-1, with 7 bases fitting TRBD2. CDR1 and CDR2 from the germline V gene are SGHTA and FQGNSA. CDR3 length: 16 amino acids. With V trimmed by 2 bases and J by 0 bases, 4 bases remained unmatched. The CDR3, as DNA: TGTGCCAGCAGCTTAAGGCGGGAGCGCTCCTACAATGAGCAGTTCTTC. It translates to CASSLRRERSYNEQFF.

The chain uses TRBV28 and TRBJ1-6; 12 bases match TRBD1. This CDR3 comprises 15 residues. CDR1 is MDHEN, CDR2 SYDVKM, per germline. With 5 bases clipped from V and 9 bases from J, the junction kept 5 bases outside the gene matches. This CDR3 reads CASSPRDRGLSPLHF. The CDR3 DNA reads TGTGCCAGCAGTCCCCGGGACAGGGGGCTTTCACCCCTCCACTTT.

Only a few counts were recorded for this clonotype. The chain recombines TRBV18 with TRBJ2-1; TRBD2 matches 8 bases. The length of the CDR3 is 15 residues. The germline V gene has CDR1 KGHSH and CDR2 LQKENI. With 2 bases clipped from V and 2 bases from J, the junction kept 2 bases outside the gene matches. For the CDR3, the DNA is TGTGCCAGCTCACCAGAGCGGGAGCCCTACAATGAGCAGTTCTTC. Translating it yields CASSPEREPYNEQFF.

The V gene is TRBV20-1, the J gene TRBJ2-3; 9 bases match TRBD2. In germline, CDR1 is DFQATT, CDR2 SNEGSKA (reference sequence). The V gene end was trimmed by 2 bases and the J gene end by 5 bases; junction bases not matched to a gene: 11. The CDR3 sequence is 16 residues long. The CDR3 DNA sequence: TGCAGTGCTAGACGGTTGCGGGAGGGCCCGAGAGATACGCAGTATTTT. Its protein product is CSARRLREGPRDTQYF.

The chain joins TRBV24-1 to TRBJ2-7; no reliable D call. Trimming removed 3 bases from V and 4 bases from J, with 15 bases in between. This CDR3 has 15 amino acids. CDR1 is KGHDR and CDR2 is SFDVKD in the germline V gene. The CDR3 region is CATSDGLTKGYEQYF. The CDR3 coding sequence is TGTGCCACCAGTGATGGATTAACCAAGGGATACGAGCAGTACTTC.

The chain couples TRBV7-2 to TRBJ1-5; no clear D. V was cut by 4 bases and J by 9 bases, with 7 bases left in between. Germline V gives CDR1 SGHTA, CDR2 FQGNSA. CDR3 size: 11 residues. The CDR3 DNA sequence: TGTGCCAGCAGCTGGGAGGGGCCCCAGCATTTT. Translation gives CASSWEGPQHF.

The chain combines TRBV15 with TRBJ2-7, with D possibly TRBD1 on 6 matching bases. The CDR3 totals 13 residues. Germline CDR1 and CDR2: LNHNV and YYDKDF (reference sequence). The ends were cut back, 3 bases at V and 6 bases at J, with 12 bases in the middle. The CDR3 bases are TGTGCCACCAGCAGGAACCAGGGGACCGAGCAGTACTTC. It yields the protein CATSRNQGTEQYF. The whole variable domain, filled in from reference TRBV15 and TRBJ2-7, reads DAMVIQNPRYQVTQFGKPVTLSCSQTLNHNVMYWYQQKSSQAPKLLFHYYDKDFNNEADTPDNFQSRRPNTSFCFLDIRSPGLGDTAMYLCATSRNQGTEQYFGPGTRLTVT.

In its sample, this clonotype is medium-sized. The chain carries TRBV4-3 and TRBJ1-2, with D perhaps matching TRBD1 (5 bases). The CDR3 is made up of 13 amino acids. The V and J ends lost 5 bases and 2 bases respectively, with 9 bases between them. Germline V gene lookup returns CDR1 LGHNA and CDR2 YSLEER. The CDR3 DNA reads as TGCGCCAGCAGCTCCGAGGGGAACTATGGCTACACCTTC. It codes for CASSSEGNYGYTF.

The genes are TRBV6-1 and TRBJ2-7; 8 bases are shared with TRBD1. CDR1 is MNHNS, CDR2 SASEGT, per germline. V trimming: 6 bases; J trimming: 3 bases; junction bases outside the gene matches: 1. The CDR3 length is 12 residues. In DNA form, the CDR3 reads TGTGCCAGCAGAGGACAGGGCTACGAGCAGTACTTC. It yields the protein CASRGQGYEQYF.

V usage is TRBV7-2 and J usage is TRBJ2-5; no reliable D call. CDR3 length: 14 residues. Germline V gene sequence: CDR1 SGHTA, CDR2 FQGNSA. Trimming cost V 0 bases and J 5 bases, with 10 bases left between them. The CDR3 here is CASSLATVTETQYF. Written as DNA, the CDR3 is TGTGCCAGCAGCTTAGCGACGGTGACGGAGACCCAGTACTTC.